This entry describes one T cell receptor (beta chain). Its antigen is still unknown. The germline V gene encodes CDR1 SQVTM and CDR2 ANQGSEA. The J segment lost 1 base and the V segment lost 7 bases, leaving 5 bases of the junction unmatched. The CDR3 is 13 residues long. The sample belongs to a study of T cell responses to AZD1222 COVID-19 vaccine. The table came from immunoSEQ multiplex PCR; TCRdb's copy has only in-frame clones and leaves some out. The table has 130,000 or so clones, 75% to 95% seen once. General observations from the study: Repertoires were obtained only post-peak T cell response. Just 5 to 7 AZD1222 recipients were seropositive at baseline. Spike-specific TCRs gained breadth and depth after people received two AZD1222 doses.

The receptor comes from an adult who received the MenACWY meningococcal vaccine as a control. The source material was peripheral blood, sampled 28 days after the second dose of the MenACWY control vaccine. The gene calls are TRBV29-1 and TRBJ2-5, with TRBD2 matching 8 bases. The CDR3 loop is CSAPGGLQETQYF. Here the CDR3 DNA reads TGCAGCGCTCCGGGAGGGCTCCAAGAGACCCAGTACTTC.